These 19 T cell receptor beta chains came from one sample sequenced in a study of blood T cell repertoires in COVID-19. This table comes from immunoSEQ multiplex PCR, and its TCRdb copy is limited to in-frame clones, with some not included. The profile shows about 200,000 clones, 80% of them singletons. The sequencing sample was made of PBMCs or T cells enriched from blood (not recorded which). These receptors came from a woman in her thirties or forties with acute COVID-19.

The chain is built from TRBV18 and TRBJ2-5; 7 positions match TRBD2. V lost 3 bases to trimming and J lost 2 bases; unmatched junction nucleotides: 3. Germline V gives CDR1 KGHSH, CDR2 LQKENI. This CDR3 is built from 14 residues. CDR3 protein: CASSPGGRQETQYF. DNA for the CDR3: TGTGCCAGCTCACCGGGAGGGCGGCAAGAGACCCAGTACTTC.

V usage is TRBV9 and J usage is TRBJ1-6, with TRBD1 matching 8 bases. Germline V lookup: CDR1 SGDLS, CDR2 YYNGEE. The CDR3 is 17 amino acids. J lost 0 bases, V lost 4 bases, and 6 bases had no gene match. CDR3 coding DNA: TGTGCCAGCAGCCCCCGACAGGGGAGCTCCTATAATTCACCCCTCCACTTT. This encodes CASSPRQGSSYNSPLHF.

This clone showed up just once. The chain has TRBV7-2 and TRBJ2-7; the match to TRBD1 covers 10 bases. V was pared by 5 bases and J by 0 bases, with 13 bases of the junction left unmatched. Germline V gene lookup returns CDR1 SGHTA and CDR2 FQGNSA. The CDR3 sequence is 18 residues long. The CDR3 sequence is CASSLAGTGEFSSYEQYF. The CDR3 bases are TGTGCCAGCAGCCTCGCCGGGACAGGGGAGTTTAGCTCCTACGAGCAGTACTTC. Together with reference TRBV7-2 and TRBJ2-7, the CDR3 gives the full variable domain: GAGVSQSPSNKVTEKGKDVELRCDPISGHTALYWYRQSLGQGLEFLIYFQGNSAPDKSGLPSDRFSAERTGGSVSTLTIQRTQQEDSAVYLCASSLAGTGEFSSYEQYFGPGTRLTVT.

This chain links TRBV6-5 with TRBJ2-7, with D perhaps TRBD1 (5 bases). The germline CDR1 and CDR2 sequences are MNHEY and SVGAGI. CDR3 size: 13 residues. The ends were cut back, 9 bases at V and 3 bases at J, with 15 bases in the middle. The CDR3 coding sequence is TGTGCCAGTCAGACAGTTCTCTTCTACGAGCAGTACTTC. Translation: CASQTVLFYEQYF.

V and J are TRBV29-1 and TRBJ2-2; D may correspond to TRBD1 or TRBD2 (6 bases each). V lost 8 bases and J 0 bases, leaving 10 bases between the germline ends. The CDR3 contains 13 residues. Germline lookup yields CDR1 SQVTM and CDR2 ANQGSEA. In DNA, the CDR3 is TGCAGCACGGGGGCGGCGAACACCGGGGAGCTGTTTTTT. This codes for CSTGAANTGELFF.

J is TRBJ2-6 and V is TRBV5-1; TRBD1 is a possible D gene (8 bases). Germline-derived CDR1 and CDR2 are SGHRS and YFSETQ. V gave up 0 bases and J gave up 0 bases, with 16 bases separating them. This CDR3 comprises 19 residues. The CDR3 coding sequence is TGCGCCAGCAGCTTGGTAGGACAGGGACTAAACTCTGGGGCCAACGTCCTGACTTTC. It codes for CASSLVGQGLNSGANVLTF.

The gene calls are TRBV5-5 and TRBJ2-1, with 10 bases fitting TRBD2. The CDR3 covers 15 residues. Losses at the gene ends were 0 bases for V and 13 bases for J; bases not matched to a gene: 10. The germline CDR1 and CDR2 sequences are SGHKS and YYEKEE (reference sequence). CDR3 in amino acids: CASSLAPNLAGGQFF. The DNA for the CDR3 is TGTGCCAGCAGCTTGGCCCCAAATTTAGCGGGGGGCCAGTTCTTC.

The chain employs TRBV30 and TRBJ1-1; the match to TRBD1 covers 8 bases. Germline lookup yields CDR1 GTSNPN and CDR2 SVGIG (reference sequence). The CDR3 runs 11 residues. J lost 4 bases, V lost 5 bases, and 0 bases had no gene match. DNA for the CDR3: TGTGCCTGGGGACAGGGCACTGAAGCTTTCTTT. Translating it yields CAWGQGTEAFF. The variable domain in full, completed from reference TRBV30 and TRBJ1-1, reads SQTIHQWPATLVQPVGSPLSLECTVEGTSNPNLYWYRQAAGRGLQLLFYSVGIGQISSEVPQNLSASRPQDRQFILSSKKLLLSDSGFYLCAWGQGTEAFFGQGTRLTVV.

The chain links TRBV3-1 (or the pseudogene TRBV3-2) to TRBJ2-1, with D hard to call. This CDR3 is built from 16 residues. Germline lookup yields CDR1 LGHDT and CDR2 YNNKEL (reference sequence). V lost 9 bases, J lost 1 base, and 19 bases lay in between. The CDR3 bases are TGTGCCAGTTCCAAATTTGGGCACGGATCCTACAATGAGCAGTTCTTC. Residues: CASSKFGHGSYNEQFF.

The chain carries TRBV25-1 and TRBJ1-1; TRBD1 matches at 8 bases. V trimming: 5 bases; J trimming: 0 bases; junction bases outside the gene matches: 5. Germline V gene lookup returns CDR1 MGHDK and CDR2 SYGVNS. The CDR3 extends over 15 amino acids. CDR3 amino acids: CASSTQGALNTEAFF. In nucleotides, the CDR3 is TGTGCCAGCAGTACGCAGGGGGCCCTGAACACTGAAGCTTTCTTT.

The chain carries TRBV5-1 and TRBJ2-3; 7 bases match TRBD2. The trim removed 4 bases at V and 2 bases at J, leaving 4 bases unmatched. This CDR3 region has 14 residues. In germline, CDR1 is SGHRS, CDR2 YFSETQ. The CDR3 DNA is TGCGCCAGCAGCGGGGGGGTCTCCACAGATACGCAGTATTTT. Translation gives CASSGGVSTDTQYF.

The chain recombines TRBV11-3 with TRBJ2-5; tentative D call: TRBD2 (6 bases). The germline V gene encodes CDR1 SGHNT and CDR2 YENEEA. This CDR3 region has 15 residues. The V and J ends lost 1 base and 1 base respectively, with 10 bases between them. CDR3 sequence reads: CASSLGQGGQETQYF. CDR3 nucleotides: TGTGCCAGCAGCTTAGGGCAGGGAGGCCAAGAGACCCAGTACTTC.

The chain recombines TRBV7-3 with TRBJ2-1; no clear D. Trimming removed 2 bases from V and 2 bases from J, with 13 bases in between. The germline V gene has CDR1 SGHTA and CDR2 FQGTGA. The CDR3 is 16 amino acids. CDR3 loop: CASSLESAATYNEQFF. As DNA, the CDR3 is TGTGCCAGCAGCTTAGAATCGGCAGCGACCTACAATGAGCAGTTCTTC.

J is TRBJ1-5 and V is TRBV6-5, with D tentatively TRBD1 (6 bases). The CDR3 contains 13 residues. Looked up from germline, CDR1 is MNHEY and CDR2 is SVGAGI. Trimming cost V 6 bases and J 4 bases, with 10 bases left between them. The CDR3 protein is CASRHRENQPQHF. The CDR3 DNA sequence: TGTGCCAGCAGGCACAGGGAAAATCAGCCCCAGCATTTT.

The J gene is TRBJ1-4, the V gene TRBV2; 7 nucleotides align to TRBD1. The germline V gene has CDR1 SNHLY and CDR2 FYNNEI. CDR3 length: 14 amino acids. Germline trimming cut 3 bases from V and 7 bases from J; bases unmatched to any gene: 5. The CDR3 DNA is TGTGCCAGCAGTGATAGCACAGGGGCTGAAAAACTGTTTTTT. Translation gives CASSDSTGAEKLFF.

The chain carries TRBV29-1 and TRBJ2-5, with 11 bases fitting TRBD2. Trimming at V came to 0 bases and at J to 5 bases, leaving 11 bases not matched to a gene. CDR1 SQVTM and CDR2 ANQGSEA come from the germline V gene. This CDR3 contains 17 residues. In nucleotides, the CDR3 is TGCAGCGTTGAAGAAGAATTTATCCTAGCGGGGGGTGAGACCCAGTACTTC. This translates into CSVEEEFILAGGETQYF.

The chain carries TRBV19 and TRBJ2-6, with D possibly being TRBD1 (6 bases). Trimming took 5 bases from V and 1 from J, leaving 12 bases between them. Germline-derived CDR1 and CDR2 are LNHDA and SQIVND (reference sequence). This CDR3 region has 16 residues. Written as DNA, the CDR3 is TGTGCCAGTAGTCCCTCAGGGGTGTCTGGGGCCAACGTCCTGACTTTC. The encoded protein is CASSPSGVSGANVLTF.

The chain couples TRBV7-3 to TRBJ2-1, with D tentatively TRBD2 (6 bases). The CDR3 extends over 13 amino acids. CDR1 SGHTA and CDR2 FQGTGA come from the germline V gene. Trimming took off 2 bases at V and 10 bases at J, with 12 bases between the two ends. CDR3 sequence (DNA): TGTGCCAGCAGCTTATTTGGCGGGAACGAGCAGTTCTTC. Residues: CASSLFGGNEQFF.

This clone was counted a few times. The gene calls are TRBV6-1 and TRBJ2-5; D might be TRBD2 (6 bases). Per germline, CDR1 MNHNS and CDR2 SASEGT. The CDR3 consists of 14 residues. V shed 2 bases and J shed 5 bases, with 12 bases lying between them. This chain's CDR3 is CASSEQGGSETQYF. DNA of the CDR3: TGTGCCAGCAGTGAACAAGGAGGGTCGGAGACCCAGTACTTC.